One sample yielded the 30 T cell receptor beta chains listed below, sequenced in a study of T cells in women clearing cervical HPV infection. The data were produced by immunoSEQ multiplex PCR, yet TCRdb's version contains in-frame clones alone and is incomplete. The specimen's table records 10,000 to 15,000 clones. The material sequenced was blood buffy coat. Every receptor here comes from a woman aged 18-70 years with a cervical HPV16 infection that either progressed to CIN3+ or cleared (not recorded which).

Remarks on this clone: From the germline J gene comes the end of the CDR3, since the read stops 3 residues before it. The gene calls are TRBV5-4 and TRBJ2-1; TRBD1 agrees at 7 bases. CDR3 size: 16 residues. J lost 4 bases, V lost 2 bases, and 9 bases had no gene match. The germline V gene encodes CDR1 SGHNT and CDR2 YYREEE (reference sequence). The sequenced CDR3 bases are TGTGCCAGCAGCTTAGAAGGGACAGCAATTTACAATGAG. Translated, it gives CASSLEGTAIYNE. The whole CDR3 reads CASSLEGTAIYNEQFF.

Remarks on this clone: The read terminates 3 residues ahead of where the CDR3 ends, so the germline J gene completes it. The chain links TRBV19 to TRBJ1-2; perhaps TRBD1 as D (6 bases). CDR1 and CDR2 (germline): LNHDA, SQIVND (reference sequence). The CDR3 has 15 residues. The CDR3 here is CASSLLAGGPRDYTF. The covered CDR3 bases are TGTGCCAGTAGTCTTTTAGCGGGGGGGCCTCGCGAC.

A note on this clone: The CDR3 end lies 3 residues beyond the end of the read and is filled in from the germline J gene. The chain links TRBV2 to TRBJ2-3, with D possibly TRBD1 on 5 matching bases. The CDR3 runs to 12 residues. Germline CDR1 reads SNHLY; CDR2 reads FYNNEI. With 6 bases removed from V and 1 base from J, the gap between germline ends came to 5 bases. CDR3 region: CASRQGTDTQYF. The covered CDR3 bases are TGTGCCAGCAGACAGGGCACAGATACG.

Worth noting for this clone: The CDR3 end is not reached by the read, which stops 3 residues before it; the germline J gene fills it in. The V gene is TRBV24-1, the J gene TRBJ1-3, with TRBD1 matching over 12 bases. This CDR3 comprises 15 residues. V lost 4 bases, J lost 8 bases, and 5 bases stayed unmatched. The germline V gene has CDR1 KGHDR and CDR2 SFDVKD. CDR3 loop: CATSEGDRGQDTIYF. The sequenced part of the CDR3 DNA is TGTGCCACCAGTGAAGGGGACAGGGGGCAAGACACC.

As to this clone: A junction end diverges from the germline sequence, so it may reflect a read error. The CDR3 extends 3 residues past the end of the read, so its final part is completed from the germline J gene. The gene calls are TRBV2 and TRBJ1-1; a weak D match, TRBD1 (5 bases). This CDR3 is built from 13 residues. Germline CDR1 is SNHLY and CDR2 is FYNNEI. The CDR3 loop is CASREEGMTEAFF. The covered CDR3 bases are TGTGCCAGCAGAGAAGAGGGGATGACTGAA.

Comment on this clone: The CDR3 end falls 3 residues outside the read, so it is completed with the germline J gene. The chain is built from TRBV5-6 and TRBJ2-4; perhaps TRBD2 as D (6 bases). The germline V gene has CDR1 SGHDT and CDR2 YYEEEE. The CDR3 loop spans 13 amino acids. CDR3 DNA, as far as it was read: TGTGCCAGCAGCTTGGCGCAGGACTATGGT. Translated: CASSLAQDYG. The entire CDR3 is CASSLAQDYGQYF.

Incomplete CDR3 DNA: TGTGCCTGGAGTCCCAATTCCTACGAG. Amino acid sequence: CAWSPNSYE. The entire CDR3 is CAWSPNSYEQYF. The chain recombines TRBV30 with TRBJ2-7, with D unclear. The read is 3 residues too short to cover the CDR3 end, so that end is filled in from the germline J gene. This CDR3 comprises 12 residues. In germline, CDR1 is GTSNPN, CDR2 SVGIG (reference sequence). The V gene lost 2 bases and the J gene lost 1 base, with 6 bases spanning the gap.

As concerns this clone: The read gets to within 3 residues of the CDR3 end, and the germline J gene fills in the rest. The chain employs TRBV4-2 and TRBJ2-1; the match to TRBD2 covers 10 bases. Per the germline V gene, CDR1 is LGHNA and CDR2 is YNFKEQ. Trimming took 0 bases from V and 6 from J; bases not matched to a gene: 5. CDR3 length equals 16 residues. The DNA read from the CDR3 is TGTGCCAGCAGCCAAGATCTAGCGGGGGTTACCAATGAG. It is translated as CASSQDLAGVTNE. The complete CDR3 reads CASSQDLAGVTNEQFF.

As concerns this clone: The read terminates 3 residues before the CDR3 end, so the remaining end is supplied by the germline J gene. V gene TRBV30 combines with J gene TRBJ1-4; D uncertain. This CDR3 has 15 amino acids. Germline V gene sequence: CDR1 GTSNPN, CDR2 SVGIG (reference sequence). Trimming took off 3 bases at V and 4 bases at J, with 15 bases between the two ends. CDR3 in amino acids: CAWSGGSHGNEKLFF. CDR3 DNA (partial): TGTGCCTGGAGCGGAGGGTCTCACGGTAATGAAAAA.

A note on this clone: Read data end 3 residues before the CDR3 end; the end is taken from the germline J gene. This chain links TRBV6-1 with TRBJ2-7; 7 bases are shared with TRBD1. Losses at the gene ends were 3 bases for V and 4 bases for J; bases not matched to a gene: 9. The CDR3 is 15 amino acids. CDR1 and CDR2 (germline): MNHNS, SASEGT. Here the CDR3 reads CASSDRDSFSYEQYF. The sequenced CDR3 bases are TGTGCCAGCAGTGACCGGGACAGCTTCTCTTACGAG.

To note about this clone: Read coverage stops 3 residues before the CDR3 terminus; the germline J gene supplies the remainder. J is TRBJ2-1 and V is TRBV20-1; TRBD1 aligns across 7 bases. The V gene end was trimmed by 3 bases and the J gene end by 2 bases; junction bases not matched to a gene: 13. The CDR3 extends over 17 amino acids. The germline CDR1 and CDR2 sequences are DFQATT and SNEGSKA (reference sequence). CDR3 amino acids: CSARRPGTAAPYNEQFF. CDR3 bases read: TGCAGTGCTAGGAGACCCGGGACAGCCGCCCCCTACAATGAG.

Comment on this clone: Coverage ceases 3 residues before the CDR3 finishes, and the germline J gene fills in the end. The chain combines TRBV10-3 with TRBJ2-3; the match to TRBD2 covers 15 bases. CDR1 and CDR2 (germline): ENHRY, SYGVKD. V gave up 6 bases and J gave up 5 bases; unmatched junction bases: 12. The CDR3 has 18 amino acids. CDR3 amino acids: CAISGTSGGSPLGDTQYF. The part of the CDR3 DNA that was read is TGTGCCATCAGCGGGACTAGCGGGGGGTCTCCCTTAGGAGATACG.

Details on this clone: The observed sequence ends 3 residues before the CDR3 terminus, with the missing tail filled in from the germline J gene. This rearrangement joins TRBV12-3 or TRBV12-4 to TRBJ2-3, with D perhaps matching TRBD2 (6 bases). The CDR3 has 12 residues. Trimming removed 6 bases from V and 7 bases from J, with 11 bases in between. CDR3 DNA, as far as it was read: TGTGCCAGCAGCGCCGGGGGAAATACG. This codes for CASSAGGNT. The entire CDR3 sequence reads CASSAGGNTQYF.

To note about this clone: Read coverage stops 3 residues before the CDR3 terminus; the germline J gene supplies the remainder. The rearrangement joins TRBV11-2 to TRBJ1-1; tentative D call: TRBD1 (5 bases). Germline CDR1 SGHAT, CDR2 FQNNGV. CDR3 length equals 13 residues. The CDR3 spells CASSLSRQREAFF. The covered CDR3 bases are TGTGCCAGCAGCTTATCCCGACAGAGGGAA.

As regards this clone: Read data end 3 residues before the CDR3 end; the end is taken from the germline J gene. The V call is TRBV7-6, the J call TRBJ2-1, with TRBD2 identical over 8 bases. Per germline, CDR1 SGHVS and CDR2 FNYEAQ. CDR3 length: 13 amino acids. Trimming took 0 bases from V and 8 from J; bases not matched to a gene: 0. CDR3 bases read: TGTGCCAGCAGCTTAGCGCGGGGGGATGAG. The encoded protein is CASSLARGDE. The full CDR3 reads CASSLARGDEQFF.

The CDR3: CASSATGKYEQYF. CDR3 DNA, as far as it was read: TGTGCCAGCAGCGCGACAGGGAAATACGAG. The gene calls are TRBV7-9 and TRBJ2-7, with 7 bases identical to TRBD1. Read sequence stops 3 residues before the CDR3 end, and the germline J gene provides the missing end. CDR1 and CDR2 from the germline V gene are SEHNR and FQNEAQ (reference sequence). The CDR3 consists of 13 residues. J gave up 4 bases and V 5 bases, and 5 bases lay outside the gene matches.

In regard to this clone: The CDR3 end is not reached by the read, which stops 3 residues before it; the germline J gene fills it in. The chain uses TRBV18 and TRBJ1-1; a possible D gene is TRBD1 (6 bases). Germline V gene sequence: CDR1 KGHSH, CDR2 LQKENI. The CDR3 loop spans 15 amino acids. Trimming pared 0 bases from V and 3 bases from J, leaving 11 bases between. The sequenced CDR3 bases are TGTGCCAGCTCACCACCGGCGGGGGCCTACACTGAA. It specifies CASSPPAGAYTE. The whole CDR3 reads CASSPPAGAYTEAFF.

A word on this clone: Read sequence stops 3 residues before the CDR3 end, and the germline J gene provides the missing end. This sequence joins TRBV5-1 and TRBJ2-5; a weak D match, TRBD2 (6 bases). CDR1 SGHRS and CDR2 YFSETQ come from the germline V gene. The CDR3 is made up of 14 amino acids. V lost 0 bases, J lost 4 bases, and 10 bases lay in between. CDR3 region: CASSLDSRGETQYF. The covered CDR3 bases are TGCGCCAGCAGCTTGGATTCGCGGGGAGAGACC.

Worth noting for this clone: The read terminates 3 residues before the CDR3 end, so the remaining end is supplied by the germline J gene. The rearrangement uses TRBV20-1 and TRBJ2-7; 10 nucleotides align to TRBD2. V was pared by 6 bases and J by 3 bases, with 11 bases of the junction left unmatched. The CDR3 loop spans 15 amino acids. Germline loops: CDR1 DFQATT, CDR2 SNEGSKA (reference sequence). CDR3 DNA, as far as it was read: TGCAGTGCATCTCTACTAGCGGGACAGGTCTACGAG. Translation: CSASLLAGQVYE. The whole CDR3 reads CSASLLAGQVYEQYF.

As to this clone: The read is 3 residues too short to cover the CDR3 end, so that end is filled in from the germline J gene. The gene calls are TRBV5-4 and TRBJ1-6, with TRBD1 as a possible D gene (5 bases). The CDR3 loop spans 16 amino acids. The germline V gene encodes CDR1 SGHNT and CDR2 YYREEE (reference sequence). CDR3 region: CASSSVGQGGGLALHF. The sequenced part of the CDR3 DNA is TGTGCCAGCAGCTCGGTCGGTCAGGGTGGTGGTTTAGCC.

Remarks on this clone: The missing CDR3 end, 3 residues past where the read stops, is filled in from the germline J gene. The chain couples TRBV20-1 to TRBJ1-2; the match to TRBD1 covers 11 bases. CDR3 length: 15 amino acids. V lost 3 bases, J lost 4 bases, and 7 bases stayed unmatched. Germline V gene sequence: CDR1 DFQATT, CDR2 SNEGSKA (reference sequence). The CDR3 protein is CSASGRTGGTYGYTF. CDR3 DNA, as far as it was read: TGCAGTGCTAGCGGCCGGACAGGGGGCACCTATGGC.

As regards this clone: The read halts 3 residues ahead of the CDR3 end, with the missing end drawn from the germline J gene. The chain combines TRBV6-1 with TRBJ2-7; D is perhaps TRBD1 (6 bases). The V end lost 4 bases, the J end lost 6 bases, and 16 bases lay between the germline ends. The CDR3 loop spans 14 amino acids. Germline CDR1 and CDR2: MNHNS and SASEGT. The sequenced CDR3 bases are TGTGCCAGCAGTGGAAAATCAGACAGGCTCGAG. Translation gives CASSGKSDRLE. The whole CDR3 is CASSGKSDRLEQYF.

A note on this clone: The DNA ends 3 residues before the CDR3 does, and the rest of the CDR3 is filled in from the germline J gene. The genes are TRBV5-6 and TRBJ2-5; 9 bases align to TRBD2. V trimming: 1 base; J trimming: 4 bases; junction bases outside the gene matches: 5. The CDR3 sequence is 15 residues long. Germline CDR1 reads SGHDT; CDR2 reads YYEEEE. CDR3 residues: CASSLSSGTRETQYF. The part of the CDR3 DNA that was read is TGTGCCAGCAGCTTGTCTAGCGGGACTCGAGAGACC. The full variable domain, rest sourced from reference TRBV5-6 and TRBJ2-5, is DAGVTQSPTHLIKTRGQQVTLRCSPKSGHDTVSWYQQALGQGPQFIFQYYEEEERQRGNFPDRFSGHQFPNYSSELNVNALLLGDSALYLCASSLSSGTRETQYFGPGTRLLVL.

Regarding this clone: With the read ending 3 residues before the CDR3 end, the germline J gene is used to fill in that end. This sequence joins TRBV20-1 and TRBJ2-1; D is possibly TRBD2 (5 bases). The CDR3 is 14 amino acids. The germline gives CDR1 DFQATT, CDR2 SNEGSKA (reference sequence). V lost 3 bases, J lost 8 bases, and 17 bases lay in between. The CDR3 DNA, read in part, is TGCAGTGCTAGTCGTCCGGGGAGTCGGGATGAG. It encodes CSASRPGSRDE. The full CDR3 is CSASRPGSRDEQFF.

For this clone: With the read ending 3 residues before the CDR3 end, the germline J gene is used to fill in that end. The chain combines TRBV14 with TRBJ2-6, with D unresolved. This CDR3 is 11 amino acids long. Germline CDR1 and CDR2: SGHDN and FVKESK. The CDR3 sequence is CASSQERVLTF. The part of the CDR3 DNA that was read is TGTGCCAGCAGCCAAGAGAGGGTC. Drawing the rest from reference TRBV14 and TRBJ2-6, the complete variable domain is EAGVTQFPSHSVIEKGQTVTLRCDPISGHDNLYWYRRVMGKEIKFLLHFVKESKQDESGMPNNRFLAERTGGTYSTLKVQPAELEDSGVYFCASSQERVLTFGAGSRLTVL.

Remarks on this clone: The CDR3 end falls 3 residues outside the read, so it is completed with the germline J gene. The chain links TRBV10-2 to TRBJ1-1; a weak D match, TRBD1 (5 bases). This CDR3 has 13 amino acids. The V end was cut by 8 bases, the J end by 1 base, with 11 bases between. The V gene's germline CDR1 is WSHSY and CDR2 SAAADI. CDR3 in amino acids: CASAQDRNTEAFF. Partial CDR3 DNA: TGCGCCAGCGCTCAAGACAGGAACACTGAA.

As concerns this clone: The read finishes 3 residues shy of the CDR3 end, and the germline J gene is used to complete it. The rearrangement links TRBV5-4 to TRBJ1-1; D gene uncertain. This CDR3 contains 13 residues. Trimming stripped 0 bases from V and 4 bases from J, with 7 bases between. Germline values: CDR1 SGHNT, CDR2 YYREEE (reference sequence). The CDR3 protein is CASSLEVFTEAFF. CDR3 DNA, as far as it was read: TGTGCCAGCAGCTTGGAGGTGTTCACTGAA.

A note on this clone: The DNA ends 3 residues before the CDR3 does, and the rest of the CDR3 is filled in from the germline J gene. The J gene is TRBJ1-2, the V gene TRBV20-1, with 8 bases fitting TRBD1. V trimming: 4 bases; J trimming: 4 bases; junction bases outside the gene matches: 5. CDR3 length: 13 amino acids. Germline lookup yields CDR1 DFQATT and CDR2 SNEGSKA (reference sequence). The sequenced part of the CDR3 DNA is TGCAGTGCTAAATGGACAGGGAGCTATGGC. As protein: CSAKWTGSYG. The entire CDR3 reads CSAKWTGSYGYTF.

Comments on this clone: The read is 3 residues too short to cover the CDR3 end, so that end is filled in from the germline J gene. The chain carries TRBV27 and TRBJ2-7, with 8 positions matching TRBD1. The V segment lost 4 bases and the J segment 2 bases; nucleotides outside the gene matches: 7. CDR1 and CDR2 (germline): MNHEY, SMNVEV (reference sequence). The CDR3 contains 15 residues. This chain's CDR3 is CASSSPGQVPYEQYF. CDR3 DNA, as far as it was read: TGTGCCAGCAGTTCGCCGGGACAGGTGCCCTACGAG.

Points on this clone: Sequencing ends 3 residues short of the CDR3 end; the germline J gene provides the rest. This rearrangement joins TRBV7-9 to TRBJ1-1; D not certain. The CDR3 is 13 amino acids. Germline V gene lookup returns CDR1 SEHNR and CDR2 FQNEAQ (reference sequence). The chain's CDR3 is CASSAVAGTLAFF. CDR3 bases read: TGTGCCAGCAGCGCGGTAGCGGGCACCCTA. The complete variable domain, with remaining parts taken from reference TRBV7-9 and TRBJ1-1, reads DTGVSQNPRHKITKRGQNVTFRCDPISEHNRLYWYRQTLGQGPEFLTYFQNEAQLEKSRLLSDRFSAERPKGSFSTLEIQRTEQGDSAMYLCASSAVAGTLAFFGQGTRLTVV.